This T cell receptor (beta chain) appears in the sequencing data of a study of T cells in Graves' hyperthyroidism and ophthalmopathy. Lactation, pregnancy, other autoimmune disease or uncontrolled infection excluded patients. The authors took PBMCs from 7.5 to 10 ml fresh peripheral blood. TCR beta CDR3 sequences were amplified from RNA transcripts. During a first-round RT-PCR of the TCR CDR3, the HTBI primer set was used. TCRdb fed the multiplex PCR reads into MiXCR, producing one record per CDR3 protein. The sample carries fewer than 750,000 distinct CDR3 sequences, approximately 15% recorded once. V was cut by 2 bases and J by 3 bases, with 4 bases left in between. Germline V CDR1 and CDR2: SGHTA, FQGNSA. The CDR3 is 13 residues long. This clonotype was picked up a small number of times.

The sequence derives from a woman aged 45-60 years with Graves' ophthalmopathy. The chain links TRBV7-2 to TRBJ1-4; D not certain. Input material: blood. CDR3 DNA: TGTGCCAGCAGCTTATGGTCTAATGAAAAACTGTTTTTT. Protein: CASSLWSNEKLFF.